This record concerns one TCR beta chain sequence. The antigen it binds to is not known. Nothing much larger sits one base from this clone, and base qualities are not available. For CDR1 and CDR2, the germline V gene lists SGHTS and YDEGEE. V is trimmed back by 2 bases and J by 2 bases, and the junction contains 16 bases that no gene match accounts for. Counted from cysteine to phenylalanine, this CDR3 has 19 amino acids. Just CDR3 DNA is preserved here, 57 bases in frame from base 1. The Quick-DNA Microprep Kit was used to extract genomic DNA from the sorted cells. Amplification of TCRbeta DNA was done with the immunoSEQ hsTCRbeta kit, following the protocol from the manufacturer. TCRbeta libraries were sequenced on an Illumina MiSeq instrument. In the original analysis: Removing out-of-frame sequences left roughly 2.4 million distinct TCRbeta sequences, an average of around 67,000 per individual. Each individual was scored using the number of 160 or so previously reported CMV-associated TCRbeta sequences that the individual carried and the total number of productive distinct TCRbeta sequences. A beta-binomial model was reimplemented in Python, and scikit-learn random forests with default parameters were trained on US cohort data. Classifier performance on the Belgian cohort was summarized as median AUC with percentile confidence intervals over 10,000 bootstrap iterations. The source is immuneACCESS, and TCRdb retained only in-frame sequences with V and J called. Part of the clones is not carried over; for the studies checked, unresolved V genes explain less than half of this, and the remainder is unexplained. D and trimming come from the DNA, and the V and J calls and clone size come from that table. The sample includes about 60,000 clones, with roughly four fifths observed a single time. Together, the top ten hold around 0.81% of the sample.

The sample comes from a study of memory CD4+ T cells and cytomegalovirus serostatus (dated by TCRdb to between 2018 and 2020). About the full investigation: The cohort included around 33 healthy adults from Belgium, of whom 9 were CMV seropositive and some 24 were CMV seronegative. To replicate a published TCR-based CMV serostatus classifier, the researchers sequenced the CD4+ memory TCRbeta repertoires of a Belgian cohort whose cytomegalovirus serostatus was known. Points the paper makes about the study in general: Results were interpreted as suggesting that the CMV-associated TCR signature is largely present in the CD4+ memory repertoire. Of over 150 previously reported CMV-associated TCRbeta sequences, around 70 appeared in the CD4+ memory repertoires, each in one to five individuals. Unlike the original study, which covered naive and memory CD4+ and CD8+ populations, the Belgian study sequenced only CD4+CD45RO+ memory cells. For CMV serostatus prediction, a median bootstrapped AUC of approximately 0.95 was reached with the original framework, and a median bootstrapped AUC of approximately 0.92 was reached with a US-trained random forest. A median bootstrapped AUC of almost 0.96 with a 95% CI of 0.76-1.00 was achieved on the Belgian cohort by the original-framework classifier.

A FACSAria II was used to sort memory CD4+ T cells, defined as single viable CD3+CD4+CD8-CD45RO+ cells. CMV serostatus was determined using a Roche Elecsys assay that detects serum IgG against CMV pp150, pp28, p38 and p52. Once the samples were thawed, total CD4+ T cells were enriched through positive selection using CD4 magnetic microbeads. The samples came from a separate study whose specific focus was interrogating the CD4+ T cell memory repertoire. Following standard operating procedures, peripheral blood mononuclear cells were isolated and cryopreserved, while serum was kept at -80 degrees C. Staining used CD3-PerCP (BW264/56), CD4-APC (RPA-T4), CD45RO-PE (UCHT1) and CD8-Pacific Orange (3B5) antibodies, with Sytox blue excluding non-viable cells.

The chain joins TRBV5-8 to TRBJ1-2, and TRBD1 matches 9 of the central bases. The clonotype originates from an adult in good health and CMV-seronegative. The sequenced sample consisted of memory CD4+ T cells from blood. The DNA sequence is TGTGCCAGCAGCTTTACCGGGACAGGGAAGTTTAAACAGAACTATGGCTACACCTTC. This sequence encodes CASSFTGTGKFKQNYGYTF.